This T cell receptor (beta chain) was found in a study of beta chain features in type 1 diabetes. This clone was found a few times. At one end the junction does not follow the germline gene, possibly because of a read error. The germline CDR1 and CDR2 sequences are SGHRS and YFSETQ. The CDR3 loop spans 14 amino acids. Sequenced material consisted of expressed TCRB transcripts (all of the isolated RNA was reverse transcribed). Sequencing used immunoSEQ multiplex PCR; TCRdb keeps in-frame clones, though not all of them. This repertoire shows about 330,000 clones, approximately 11% found once; its top ten account for about 0.015%.

The sequencing input was naive CD4+ T cells from blood. The V gene is TRBV5-1, the J gene TRBJ2-5, with 8 bases aligning to TRBD1. The TCR comes from a young woman in good health. The CDR3 spells CASTLGQAEETQYF. The CDR3 bases are TGCGCCAGCACCTTGGGACAGGCCGAAGAGACCCAGTACTTC.